This record concerns one TCR beta chain sequence. Its target is unknown. One end of the junction does not line up with germline, which may come from a read error. This CDR3 contains 15 residues. Per the germline V gene, CDR1 is MDHEN and CDR2 is SYDVKM. This record comes from a study of T cell repertoires in cytomegalovirus infection. As for the study in general: Epitope selection comprised recently identified HLA-C-restricted CMV epitopes and well-studied HLA-B-restricted CMV epitopes. Public TCR beta signatures provided an indication of both CMV infection and a matching HLA type.

MiXCR, run by TCRdb on the reads, gives a single entry per CDR3 protein. This table holds 800,000 to 950,000 distinct CDR3 sequences, approximately 32% found once. Sequencing used cultured CD8+ T cells from PBMCs, obtained from culture after CMV antigen stimulation. The chain links TRBV28 to TRBJ1-1; tentative D call: TRBD1 (6 bases). The sequence was collected from a human donor in good health (CMV status not recorded). Some clones in this sample may be carry-over from other donors' samples. The CDR3 protein is CASGLLSRGNTEAFF. In DNA form, the CDR3 reads TGTGCCAGCGGTTTATTATCCAGGGGGAACACTGAAGCTTTCTTT.